One sample yielded the 6 T cell receptor beta chains listed below, sequenced in a study of siplizumab effects on memory and regulatory T cells. Sequenced by immunoSEQ multiplex PCR; TCRdb stores in-frame clones only, minus some. The sample shows under 130,000 clones, just over 90% of them seen only once. The sample was CD4+ T cells sorted from blood. The receptor source for this set is a human donor in good health.

The chain couples TRBV6-6 to TRBJ2-7, with 7 bases lining up with TRBD2. The CDR3 is made up of 16 amino acids. The V and J ends lost 0 bases and 2 bases, in that order; junction bases with no gene match: 7. Germline-derived CDR1 and CDR2 are MNHNY and SVGAGI (reference sequence). CDR3 loop: CASSYSSGAGTYEQYF. Here the CDR3 DNA reads TGTGCCAGCAGTTACTCGAGCGGGGCGGGAACCTACGAGCAGTACTTC.

Note on this clone: The same CDR3 arises from other DNA sequences in this sample as well. The chain carries TRBV30 and TRBJ2-3; D is undetermined. This CDR3 comprises 13 residues. V was shortened by 3 bases and J by 2 bases, with 9 bases between the two germline ends. Per germline, CDR1 GTSNPN and CDR2 SVGIG (reference sequence). The CDR3 loop is CAWSVGSTDTQYF. The CDR3 nucleotides read TGTGCCTGGAGCGTCGGGTCCACAGATACGCAGTATTTT.

The genes are TRBV7-3 and TRBJ2-2, with a weak D call TRBD2 (6 bases). V dropped 5 bases and J dropped 5 bases, with 12 bases sitting between them. Germline CDR1 reads SGHTA; CDR2 reads FQGTGA. CDR3 length equals 14 residues. The CDR3 here is CASSRGSGTGELFF. Written as DNA, the CDR3 is TGTGCCAGCAGCAGAGGGAGCGGGACCGGGGAGCTGTTTTTT.

This chain joins TRBV29-1 and TRBJ2-5, with TRBD1 matching 9 bases. The CDR3 consists of 14 residues. CDR1 SQVTM and CDR2 ANQGSEA come from the germline V gene. Losses at the gene ends were 6 bases for V and 4 bases for J; bases not matched to a gene: 9. The CDR3 DNA reads TGCAGCGTGAAGGGACAGGGACTTAGAGAGACCCAGTACTTC. It translates to CSVKGQGLRETQYF.

The V and J genes are TRBV5-1 and TRBJ2-3, with 10 positions matching TRBD2. The ends lost 1 base at V and 2 bases at J; junction bases unmatched: 7. CDR1 is SGHRS, CDR2 YFSETQ, per germline. There are 17 residues in the CDR3. In DNA, the CDR3 is TGCGCCAGCAGCTTGAAACTAGCGGGGTCCTACACAGATACGCAGTATTTT. Its translation: CASSLKLAGSYTDTQYF.

The V gene is TRBV5-5, the J gene TRBJ2-7, with D tentatively TRBD1 (5 bases). V lost 4 bases, J lost 3 bases, and 17 bases lay in between. This CDR3 is 15 amino acids long. Germline CDR1 SGHKS, CDR2 YYEKEE (reference sequence). The CDR3 reads CASSPEGASLYEQYF. In DNA, the CDR3 is TGTGCCAGCAGCCCGGAAGGGGCCAGTCTCTACGAGCAGTACTTC.